The 12 T cell receptor beta chains in this list originate from one sample, sequenced in a study of blood T cells in healthy people across ages. Combining a sample-barcoded 5' primer with a J-beta primer mix, a second PCR ran for about 7 to 11 cycles. TCRdb redid the calling of the 5' RACE reads with MiXCR, one entry per CDR3 protein. The profile covers approximately 800,000 distinct CDR3 sequences, with more than 25% appearing a single time and around 2.9% taken by the ten largest. The same specimen was also included in a second study, on T cells of mothers and their children.

Material: blood. The receptors shown here come from a boy aged 10-17 years in good health.

This clonotype was picked up a small number of times. Here the CDR3 reads CASSPPSTAQETQYF. In DNA form, the CDR3 reads TGTGCCAGCTCACCGCCAAGCACGGCACAAGAGACCCAGTACTTC. The rearrangement links TRBV18 to TRBJ2-5; D unresolved. V lost 3 bases, J lost 2 bases, and 13 bases lay in between. This CDR3 region has 15 residues. Germline values: CDR1 KGHSH, CDR2 LQKENI.

This clonotype was found a few times. The chain has TRBV12-3 or TRBV12-4 and TRBJ2-5, with 7 bases fitting TRBD1. V trimming: 3 bases; J trimming: 3 bases; junction bases outside the gene matches: 4. This CDR3 has 14 residues. CDR3: CASSLRGREETQYF. Here the CDR3 DNA reads TGTGCCAGCAGTTTGAGGGGGCGGGAAGAGACCCAGTACTTC.

The rearrangement uses TRBV2 and TRBJ2-7; D is ambiguous. Trimming stripped 6 bases from V and 4 bases from J, with 10 bases between. The CDR3 is made up of 12 amino acids. CDR1 SNHLY and CDR2 FYNNEI come from the germline V gene. The CDR3 reads CASSIFQYEQYF. In DNA form, the CDR3 reads TGTGCCAGCAGCATATTTCAATACGAGCAGTACTTC.

V is TRBV12-3 or TRBV12-4 and J is TRBJ2-3; the match to TRBD2 covers 10 bases. The CDR3 consists of 18 residues. After removal of 4 bases from V and 2 bases from J, the junction contained 12 bases not matched to a gene. The CDR3 nucleotides read TGTGCCAGCAGTTCACCCGGGAATAGCGGGGGGTCCACAGATACGCAGTATTTT. It yields the protein CASSSPGNSGGSTDTQYF.

This chain uses TRBV24-1 with TRBJ1-5; the D is unclear. Trimming shortened V by 3 bases and J by 3 bases, and 11 bases separated the two germline ends. Germline V gene lookup returns CDR1 KGHDR and CDR2 SFDVKD. The CDR3 has 15 amino acids. This CDR3 is CATSDGGRNNQPQHF. In DNA form, the CDR3 reads TGTGCCACCAGTGATGGAGGGCGAAACAATCAGCCCCAGCATTTT.

This clonotype has just a few counts. This sequence joins TRBV29-1 and TRBJ1-1; 11 bases map to TRBD1. The germline gives CDR1 SQVTM, CDR2 ANQGSEA. This CDR3 has 15 amino acids. Trimming cost V 7 bases and J 1 base; bases outside gene matches: 8. The DNA for the CDR3 is TGCAGCGGATCCGGGACAGGGGGGACGAACACTGAAGCTTTCTTT. Its translation: CSGSGTGGTNTEAFF.

The chain's CDR3 is CASTMGLAGGTQYF. The DNA for the CDR3 is TGTGCCAGCACCATGGGACTAGCGGGAGGTACGCAGTATTTT. V and J are TRBV7-6 and TRBJ2-3, with 15 bases lining up with TRBD2. Trimming removed 7 bases from V and 8 bases from J; junction bases left unmatched: 4. The CDR3 contains 14 residues. Germline V CDR1 and CDR2: SGHVS, FNYEAQ.

This clonotype was observed a handful of times. Given the absence of the conserved phenylalanine or tryptophan at the CDR3 end, a read error is likely. The V and J genes are TRBV6-1 and TRBJ2-3; D remains unclear. Deletions cut 3 bases from V and 7 bases from J, with 11 bases between. This CDR3 is 13 amino acids long. Looked up from germline, CDR1 is MNHNS and CDR2 is SASEGT. DNA of the CDR3: TGTGCCAGCAGTGATGTGAATGGCAATACGCAGTATCTT. This translates into CASSDVNGNTQYL.

This clonotype has a handful of counts. This chain uses TRBV7-8 with TRBJ2-2; 11 bases align to TRBD1. From germline, CDR1 is SGHVS and CDR2 FQNEAQ. J lost 4 bases, V lost 4 bases, and 11 bases had no gene match. The length of the CDR3 is 18 residues. The CDR3 loop reads CASSSYGQGAGTTGELFF. Written as DNA, the CDR3 is TGTGCCAGCAGCTCGTACGGACAGGGGGCCGGGACCACCGGGGAGCTGTTTTTT.

This clonotype is a singleton in its sample. V and J are TRBV5-1 and TRBJ1-3, with D possibly matching TRBD1 (5 bases). The CDR3 loop spans 15 amino acids. Germline V gene data show CDR1 as SGHRS and CDR2 as YFSETQ. The V gene lost 7 bases and the J gene lost 0 bases, with 14 bases spanning the gap. The CDR3 nucleotides are TGCGCCAGCCGGGCGGGGCGCAACTCTGGAAACACCATATATTTT. It encodes CASRAGRNSGNTIYF.

In its sample, this clonotype was seen a few times. This chain links TRBV5-1 with TRBJ2-3; no clear D gene. The germline CDR1 and CDR2 sequences are SGHRS and YFSETQ. This CDR3 spans 12 amino acids. V was pared by 5 bases and J by 2 bases, with 6 bases between. The CDR3 DNA reads as TGCGCCAGCAGTTGGGTCACAGATACGCAGTATTTT. It codes for CASSWVTDTQYF.

For this clonotype: One end of the junction fails to match germline, which may point to a read error. The chain is built from TRBV29-1 and TRBJ2-1; the match to TRBD1 covers 8 bases. From germline, CDR1 is SQVTM and CDR2 ANQGSEA. There are 12 residues in the CDR3. CDR3 protein: CSIDDGGTGQFF. In DNA form, the CDR3 reads TGCAGCATTGATGATGGGGGGACAGGCCAGTTCTTC.